The 22 T cell receptor beta chains in this list originate from one sample, sequenced in a study of CD8 T cells in Susac syndrome. The RNA input was about 0.5 to 1 ug, and it was reverse transcribed with random hexamers. TCRdb reanalysed the immunoSEQ multiplex PCR reads using MiXCR and keeps one entry per CDR3 protein. This table has roughly 250,000 distinct CDR3 sequences, about 96% appearing once. Material for sequencing was CD4+ T cells from PBMCs. These receptor sequences come from a human donor with Susac syndrome.

The J gene is TRBJ2-5, the V gene TRBV18; 10 bases agree with TRBD1. The trim removed 5 bases at V and 4 bases at J, leaving 10 bases unmatched. Germline-derived CDR1 and CDR2 are KGHSH and LQKENI. The CDR3 is 16 residues long. CDR3 coding DNA: TGTGCCAGCTCAGACCGCTACGGACAGGGGGGAGAGACCCAGTACTTC. Protein product: CASSDRYGQGGETQYF. Variable domain in full (rest from reference TRBV18 and TRBJ2-5): NAGVMQNPRHLVRRRGQEARLRCSPMKGHSHVYWYRQLPEEGLKFMVYLQKENIIDESGMPKERFSAEFPKEGPSILRIQQVVRGDSAAYFCASSDRYGQGGETQYFGPGTRLLVL.

The chain recombines TRBV9 with TRBJ2-7; 9 nucleotides align to TRBD1. CDR1 is SGDLS and CDR2 is YYNGEE in the germline V gene. V shed 0 bases, J shed 6 bases, and the junction held 10 bases outside the gene matches. The CDR3 consists of 16 residues. The DNA of the CDR3 is TGTGCCAGCAGCGTAGAGACCCGGGGACAGGGTTGCGAGCAGTACTTC. It translates to CASSVETRGQGCEQYF.

The chain uses TRBV3-1 and TRBJ2-5; 9 nucleotides agree with TRBD1. This CDR3 region has 13 residues. Germline V CDR1 and CDR2: LGHDT, YNNKEL (reference sequence). The trim removed 7 bases at V and 5 bases at J, leaving 5 bases unmatched. CDR3 in DNA: TGTGCCAGCATCCGACAGGGGGGCGAGACCCAGTACTTC. Its protein product is CASIRQGGETQYF.

The gene calls are TRBV4-1 and TRBJ2-1; D might be TRBD1 (6 bases). Germline loops: CDR1 MGHRA, CDR2 YSYEKL. The CDR3 consists of 14 residues. The V gene lost 4 bases and the J gene lost 7 bases, with 14 bases spanning the gap. DNA of the CDR3: TGCGCCAGCAGCCTAAACCAGGGGCGGAATGAGCAGTTCTTC. Amino acids: CASSLNQGRNEQFF.

The chain is built from TRBV3-1 and TRBJ2-5, with D uncertain. From germline, CDR1 is LGHDT and CDR2 YNNKEL (reference sequence). Trimming removed 1 base at V and 9 bases at J, with 15 bases between. This CDR3 is built from 14 residues. The CDR3 spells CASSQVTGGVSQYF. In DNA form, the CDR3 reads TGTGCCAGCAGCCAAGTAACCGGTGGGGTGTCCCAGTACTTC.

The chain employs TRBV29-1 and TRBJ1-4; 8 bases match TRBD1. The CDR3 extends over 13 amino acids. Germline assignment: CDR1 SQVTM and CDR2 ANQGSEA. Germline trimming cut 6 bases from V and 6 bases from J; bases unmatched to any gene: 6. DNA for the CDR3: TGCAGCGTGGAGGACAGGGACCATGAAAAACTGTTTTTT. Protein: CSVEDRDHEKLFF.

The CDR3 loop is CASSLGVATNEKLFF. CDR3 in DNA: TGTGCCAGCAGCCTAGGGGTGGCAACTAATGAAAAACTGTTTTTT. The chain has TRBV7-9 and TRBJ1-4, with D possibly matching TRBD1 (5 bases). Trimming took off 5 bases at V and 0 bases at J, with 10 bases between the two ends. Germline assignment: CDR1 SEHNR and CDR2 FQNEAQ (reference sequence). The length of the CDR3 is 15 residues.

This chain links TRBV29-1 with TRBJ2-7; 10 bases map to TRBD1. The CDR3 length is 14 residues. Germline V lookup: CDR1 SQVTM, CDR2 ANQGSEA. V lost 5 bases to trimming and J lost 2 bases; unmatched junction nucleotides: 6. The CDR3 loop is CSVTGTGDTYEQYF. CDR3 nucleotides: TGCAGCGTTACCGGGACAGGGGACACCTACGAGCAGTACTTC.

The chain links TRBV9 to TRBJ1-4; 8 bases are shared with TRBD1. The CDR3 totals 14 residues. Losses at the gene ends were 3 bases for V and 7 bases for J; bases not matched to a gene: 5. Germline CDR1 and CDR2: SGDLS and YYNGEE. DNA of the CDR3: TGTGCCAGCAGCGCTAACCAGGGGGCTGAAAAACTGTTTTTT. This translates into CASSANQGAEKLFF.

This clonotype was recorded once. The rearrangement uses TRBV2 and TRBJ2-7; a weak D match, TRBD2 (6 bases). Trimming removed 7 bases from V and 5 bases from J, with 12 bases in between. The germline V gene has CDR1 SNHLY and CDR2 FYNNEI. CDR3 length: 12 residues. DNA for the CDR3: TGTGCCAGCAAGGGTCTAGCGCACGAGCAGTACTTC. It specifies CASKGLAHEQYF.

The chain couples TRBV11-2 to TRBJ2-2; D gene ambiguous. V was shortened by 2 bases and J by 0 bases, with 16 bases between the two germline ends. Germline V gives CDR1 SGHAT, CDR2 FQNNGV. CDR3 size: 18 residues. CDR3 DNA sequence: TGTGCCAGCAGCTTACGCCCGACAAGTTCACCGAACACCGGGGAGCTGTTTTTT. As protein: CASSLRPTSSPNTGELFF.

The chain couples TRBV28 to TRBJ2-7; TRBD1 might be the D (5 bases). Trimming removed 5 bases at V and 6 bases at J, with 11 bases between. The CDR3 runs to 12 residues. Germline loops: CDR1 MDHEN, CDR2 SYDVKM. The chain's CDR3 is CASSDSFGEQYF. Written as DNA, the CDR3 is TGTGCCAGCAGTGACAGTTTTGGCGAGCAGTACTTC.

The chain combines TRBV9 with TRBJ2-2; D uncertain. The CDR3 is 13 amino acids. The germline V gene encodes CDR1 SGDLS and CDR2 YYNGEE. V lost 2 bases and J lost 5, with 7 bases in between. CDR3 sequence reads: CASSVLGTGELFF. The DNA for the CDR3 is TGTGCCAGCAGCGTTCTGGGTACCGGGGAGCTGTTTTTT.

The chain combines TRBV7-3 with TRBJ2-3; D is possibly TRBD2 (5 bases). Trimming stripped 10 bases from V and 3 bases from J, with 17 bases between. Germline CDR1 is SGHTA and CDR2 is FQGTGA. This CDR3 comprises 14 residues. This CDR3 is CAILPGSRTDTQYF. For the CDR3, the DNA is TGTGCCATCTTACCGGGGAGTAGGACAGATACGCAGTATTTT.

The genes are TRBV20-1 and TRBJ2-3; 10 bases are a match to TRBD2. CDR3 length equals 14 residues. Per the germline V gene, CDR1 is DFQATT and CDR2 is SNEGSKA (reference sequence). J lost 5 bases, V lost 3 bases, and 5 bases had no gene match. CDR3 coding DNA: TGCAGTGCTAGGCTAGCGGGAGTGATAGATACGCAGTATTTT. Protein sequence: CSARLAGVIDTQYF.

The chain is built from TRBV7-6 and TRBJ2-5, with D perhaps being TRBD1 or TRBD2 (6 bases each). Germline V gene sequence: CDR1 SGHVS, CDR2 FNYEAQ. The CDR3 consists of 16 residues. V was shortened by 5 bases and J by 2 bases, with 18 bases between the two germline ends. The CDR3 loop reads CASSVGSGGRQETQYF. The CDR3 DNA sequence: TGTGCCAGCAGCGTTGGAAGTGGGGGGCGGCAAGAGACCCAGTACTTC. The variable domain in full, completed from reference TRBV7-6 and TRBJ2-5, reads GAGVSQSPRYKVTKRGQDVALRCDPISGHVSLYWYRQALGQGPEFLTYFNYEAQQDKSGLPNDRFSAERPEGSISTLTIQRTEQRDSAMYRCASSVGSGGRQETQYFGPGTRLLVL.

The V call is TRBV4-1, the J call TRBJ2-5; D uncertain. V was shortened by 2 bases and J by 7 bases, with 14 bases between the two germline ends. This CDR3 comprises 14 residues. Germline V gene sequence: CDR1 MGHRA, CDR2 YSYEKL. The CDR3 reads CASSQLYEFGTQYF. CDR3 in DNA: TGCGCCAGCAGCCAACTTTATGAGTTCGGGACCCAGTACTTC.

Points on this clonotype: One junction end disagrees with the germline gene, perhaps due to a read error. The chain has TRBV2 and TRBJ2-5, with D possibly matching TRBD2 (6 bases). Germline loops: CDR1 SNHLY, CDR2 FYNNEI. The CDR3 runs to 12 residues. The CDR3, as DNA: TGTGCCAGCAGTCGGGGCGGGACGACTCCAGTCTTC. This codes for CASSRGGTTPVF.

The rearrangement links TRBV4-1 to TRBJ2-3; the D gene is possibly TRBD1 (6 bases). V was trimmed by 2 bases and J by 3 bases, leaving 9 bases between them. The CDR3 consists of 14 residues. Germline V gives CDR1 MGHRA, CDR2 YSYEKL. This chain's CDR3 is CASSQPGQTDTQYF. The CDR3 DNA sequence: TGCGCCAGCAGCCAACCAGGACAGACAGATACGCAGTATTTT.

The V gene is TRBV5-1, the J gene TRBJ1-4, with D maybe TRBD1 (6 bases). V was cut by 4 bases and J by 8 bases, with 18 bases left in between. Germline CDR1 reads SGHRS; CDR2 reads YFSETQ. This CDR3 contains 15 residues. The CDR3 DNA follows: TGCGCCAGCAGCGACACCTCAGGGGCAGGGGAAAAACTGTTTTTT. Protein sequence: CASSDTSGAGEKLFF.

V usage is TRBV5-1 and J usage is TRBJ2-1; the match to TRBD1 covers 7 bases. CDR3 length: 17 residues. Unmatched junction bases numbered 18, after V lost 6 bases and J lost 6 bases. The germline CDR1 and CDR2 sequences are SGHRS and YFSETQ. CDR3 nucleotides: TGCGCCAGCACCAATTCCTTAGAGGGGGCTCAGGGCAATGAGCAGTTCTTC. Protein sequence: CASTNSLEGAQGNEQFF.

The chain couples TRBV7-3 to TRBJ1-2, with D perhaps matching TRBD1 (5 bases). The germline CDR1 and CDR2 sequences are SGHTA and FQGTGA. V gave up 4 bases and J gave up 2 bases, with 8 bases separating them. CDR3 length: 13 amino acids. Written as DNA, the CDR3 is TGTGCCAGCAGCTCCGGACACAACTATGGCTACACCTTC. This codes for CASSSGHNYGYTF.